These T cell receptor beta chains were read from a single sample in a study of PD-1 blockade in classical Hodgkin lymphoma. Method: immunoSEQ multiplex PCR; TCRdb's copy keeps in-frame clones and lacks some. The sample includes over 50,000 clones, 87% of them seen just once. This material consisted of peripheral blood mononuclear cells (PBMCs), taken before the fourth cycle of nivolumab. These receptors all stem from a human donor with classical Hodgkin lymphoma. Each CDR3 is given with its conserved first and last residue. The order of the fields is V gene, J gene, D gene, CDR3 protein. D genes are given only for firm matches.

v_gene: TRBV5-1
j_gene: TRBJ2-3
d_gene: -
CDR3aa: CASSPPMGTDTQYF

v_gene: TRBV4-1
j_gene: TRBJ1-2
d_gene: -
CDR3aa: CASSQDSGGFYYGYTF

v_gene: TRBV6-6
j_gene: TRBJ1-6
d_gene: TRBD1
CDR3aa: CASSYSGQGSVLLHF

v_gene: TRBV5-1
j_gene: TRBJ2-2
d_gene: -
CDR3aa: CASSLTGNTGELFF

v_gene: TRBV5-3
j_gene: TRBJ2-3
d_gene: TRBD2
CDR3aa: CARSLISGGYSTDTQYF

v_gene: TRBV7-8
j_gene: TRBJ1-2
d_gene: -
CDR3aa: CASSREAGNYGYTF

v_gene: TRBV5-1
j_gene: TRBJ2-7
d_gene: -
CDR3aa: CASSLLGVAEQYF

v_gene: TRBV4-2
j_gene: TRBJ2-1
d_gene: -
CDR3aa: CASSQRALDQFF

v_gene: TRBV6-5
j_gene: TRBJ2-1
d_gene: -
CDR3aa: CASSYAGWDEQFF

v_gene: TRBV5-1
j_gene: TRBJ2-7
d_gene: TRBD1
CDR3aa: CASSAQGTHEQYF

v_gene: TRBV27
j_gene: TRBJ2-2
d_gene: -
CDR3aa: CASTRGGGDTGELFF

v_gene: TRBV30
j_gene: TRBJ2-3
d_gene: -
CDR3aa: CAWSGVTLDTQYF

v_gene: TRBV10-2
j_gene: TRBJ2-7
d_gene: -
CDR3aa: CASSDLGGPSYEQYF

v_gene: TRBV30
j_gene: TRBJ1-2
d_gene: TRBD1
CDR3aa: CAGTGLRGYTF

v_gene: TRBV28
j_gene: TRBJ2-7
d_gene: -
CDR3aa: CASSLPGSYEQYF

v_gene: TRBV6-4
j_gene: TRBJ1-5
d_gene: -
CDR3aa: CASSDSLVGQRDQPQHF

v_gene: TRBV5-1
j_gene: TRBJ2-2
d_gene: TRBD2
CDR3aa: CASSLKGLASAGELFF

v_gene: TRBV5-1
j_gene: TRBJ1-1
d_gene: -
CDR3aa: CASSLRENTEAFF

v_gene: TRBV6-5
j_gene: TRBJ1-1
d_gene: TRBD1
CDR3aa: CASRPGTGREAFF

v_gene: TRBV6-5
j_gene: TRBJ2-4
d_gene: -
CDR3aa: CAVGPGKLAKNIQYF

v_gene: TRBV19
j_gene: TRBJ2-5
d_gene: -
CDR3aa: CATPGVNWETQYF

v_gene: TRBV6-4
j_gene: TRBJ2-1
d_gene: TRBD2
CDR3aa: CASSVRGGGGEQFF

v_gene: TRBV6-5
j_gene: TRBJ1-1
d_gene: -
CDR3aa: CASSSYMNTEAFF

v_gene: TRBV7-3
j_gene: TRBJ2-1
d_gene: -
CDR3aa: CASSLRGHYNEQFF

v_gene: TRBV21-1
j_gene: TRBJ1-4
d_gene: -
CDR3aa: CASSNRGTGVATNEKLFF

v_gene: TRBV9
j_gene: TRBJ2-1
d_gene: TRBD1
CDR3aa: CASSVGSIVGQAYNEQFF